The 5 T cell receptor beta chains presented below share a single source sample, sequenced in a study of T-cell reconstitution after alpha-beta-depleted transplantation in children. Preparation of the TCRbeta library involved a method that used unique molecular identifiers. MiXCR, run by TCRdb on the PCR reads, gives a single entry per CDR3 protein. The sample has approximately 230,000 distinct CDR3 sequences, roughly a quarter seen once. The sample was PBMCs, mostly from graft donor cells, taken 360 days after TCRalphabeta/CD19-depleted stem cell transplant. Receptors originate from a female patient aged 2-10 years who had a stem cell transplant for congenital amegakaryocytic thrombocytopenia, so the T cells may come from the graft donor.

This clonotype has just a few counts. This chain connects TRBV27 to TRBJ2-7, with TRBD2 identical over 11 bases. Germline assignment: CDR1 MNHEY and CDR2 SMNVEV (reference sequence). J gave up 3 bases and V 5 bases, and 6 bases lay outside the gene matches. The CDR3 sequence is 15 residues long. CDR3: CASSVTSGRSYEQYF. The CDR3 coding sequence is TGTGCCAGCAGTGTAACTAGCGGGAGAAGCTACGAGCAGTACTTC.

This clonotype was seen more than once but under ten times. The chain links TRBV3-1 to TRBJ2-2; 7 bases are shared with TRBD2. V shed 4 bases and J 1 base; nucleotides not matched to a gene: 9. Germline CDR1 and CDR2: LGHDT and YNNKEL (reference sequence). The CDR3 loop spans 17 amino acids. The CDR3 loop reads CASSPKRGGMNTGELFF. As DNA, the CDR3 is TGTGCCAGCAGCCCTAAGCGGGGCGGGATGAACACCGGGGAGCTGTTTTTT.

The chain's CDR3 is CASSTPGQAAEVSASTDTQYF. For the CDR3, the DNA is TGTGCCAGCTCAACCCCGGGACAGGCCGCCGAGGTTTCCGCTAGCACAGATACGCAGTATTTT. The chain uses TRBV18 and TRBJ2-3; 8 positions agree with TRBD1. The V gene end was trimmed by 5 bases and the J gene end by 0 bases; junction bases not matched to a gene: 22. CDR1 is KGHSH and CDR2 is LQKENI in the germline V gene. This CDR3 is 21 amino acids long.

The gene calls are TRBV7-9 and TRBJ1-1; tentative D call: TRBD1 (6 bases). In germline, CDR1 is SEHNR, CDR2 FQNEAQ (reference sequence). The CDR3 contains 13 residues. V lost 6 bases and J 10 bases, leaving 18 bases between the germline ends. The CDR3 bases are TGTGCCAGCAGTCCGACAGGTAGTAAGGGAGCTTTCTTT. This encodes CASSPTGSKGAFF.

A few counts support this clonotype. CDR3: CASSGEGTGVRTGELFF. The CDR3 DNA reads as TGTGCCAGCAGTGGAGAAGGGACAGGGGTGAGAACCGGGGAGCTGTTTTTT. The V call is TRBV2, the J call TRBJ2-2; 10 positions match TRBD1. The CDR3 loop spans 17 amino acids. Trimming at V came to 4 bases and at J to 5 bases, leaving 10 bases not matched to a gene. Germline CDR1 SNHLY, CDR2 FYNNEI.